The sequence of this TCR beta chain was determined in a study of T-cell memory formation after mild COVID-19. TCRdb called the 5' RACE reads again in MiXCR, with one record for every CDR3 protein. The sample includes more than 400,000 distinct CDR3 sequences, about 18% of them seen just once. Sequenced sample: PBMCs or a T cell subset sorted from them (not recorded which). The sequence was obtained from an adult woman who had mild COVID-19 (a few samples of this study predate the infection). Cell type and time point are not known.

CDR3 nucleotides: TGTGCCACCAGCAGAGGGGGCAGGGGCGATCAGCCCCAGCATTTT. Its protein is CATSRGGRGDQPQHF. The chain recombines TRBV15 with TRBJ1-5, with D tentatively TRBD1 (6 bases). Germline V gene data show CDR1 as LNHNV and CDR2 as YYDKDF (reference sequence). The CDR3 has 15 amino acids. Trimming cost V 1 base and J 5 bases, with 12 bases left between them.